Listed below are T cell receptor beta chains from one sample, sequenced in a study of blood T cell repertoires in COVID-19. TCRdb keeps only in-frame clones here, not all; method: immunoSEQ multiplex PCR. The sample has 70,000 to 80,000 clones; around 90% are singletons. Sequenced input: peripheral blood. These receptors all stem from a woman between 50 and 59 years old with acute or convalescent COVID-19. CDR3s include the opening cysteine and the closing phenylalanine or tryptophan. A D gene is named only where the DNA matches it firmly. Not every row has a clone size; where given, it reads once, few, many or a size class.

J gene	clone size	V gene	D gene	CDR3 protein	CDR3 DNA
TRBJ2-5	NA	TRBV14	TRBD2	CASSNSGGARETQYF	TGTGCCAGCAGCAACAGCGGGGGGGCACGGGAGACCCAGTACTTC
TRBJ2-5	NA	TRBV5-6	NA	CASSRRRLETLRETQYF	TGTGCCAGCAGCCGTAGACGGCTAGAGACGCTCCGAGAGACCCAGTACTTC
TRBJ2-7	NA	TRBV18	NA	CASSIAGLTYEQYF	TGTGCCAGCTCAATTGCGGGACTTACCTACGAGCAGTACTTC
TRBJ2-5	NA	TRBV7-8	NA	CASSLDLAGETQYF	TGTGCCAGCAGCTTAGATCTCGCGGGAGAGACCCAGTACTTC
TRBJ2-3	NA	TRBV6-6	TRBD1	CASTQTGQGRTDTQYF	TGTGCCAGCACCCAAACGGGACAGGGGCGCACAGATACGCAGTATTTT
TRBJ2-1	NA	TRBV5-1	TRBD2	CASSWNPSGSGYNEQFF	TGCGCCAGCAGCTGGAACCCAAGCGGGAGTGGGTACAATGAGCAGTTCTTC
TRBJ1-1	NA	TRBV25-1	TRBD1	CASSPLGQGDEAFF	TGTGCCAGCAGCCCCCTCGGACAGGGGGATGAAGCTTTCTTT
TRBJ1-1	NA	TRBV18	NA	CASSPPGRQVNTEAFF	TGTGCCAGCTCACCCCCCGGAAGACAAGTGAACACTGAAGCTTTCTTT
TRBJ1-1	NA	TRBV19	NA	CASSIDPTGEAFF	TGTGCCAGTAGTATAGACCCGACAGGTGAAGCTTTCTTT
TRBJ1-1	NA	TRBV10-3	TRBD1	CAISESTGGFTEAFF	TGTGCCATCAGTGAGAGTACAGGGGGCTTCACTGAAGCTTTCTTT
TRBJ1-2	NA	TRBV5-5	NA	CASSQVGGSANYGYTF	TGTGCCAGCAGCCAAGTGGGGGGATCGGCTAACTATGGCTACACCTTC
TRBJ1-5	NA	TRBV6-5	TRBD1	CASATGGGNQPQHF	TGTGCCAGCGCAACAGGGGGAGGCAATCAGCCCCAGCATTTT
TRBJ2-3	few	TRBV11-2	NA	CASSLAGRDTQYF	TGTGCCAGCAGCTTAGCTGGCCGAGATACGCAGTATTTT
TRBJ2-7	NA	TRBV5-1	TRBD1	CASSPGGSEHEQYF	TGCGCCAGCAGCCCAGGGGGTTCAGAACACGAGCAGTACTTC
TRBJ2-7	NA	TRBV27	NA	CASSLDYPGTDSYEQYF	TGTGCCAGCAGTCTAGATTATCCCGGGACTGACTCCTACGAGCAGTACTTC
TRBJ1-6	NA	TRBV4-1	NA	CASSQYGGLSTSPLHF	TGCGCCAGCAGCCAATATGGGGGCCTTAGTACTTCACCCCTCCACTTT
TRBJ1-2	NA	TRBV20-1	NA	CSASDGGYYGYTF	TGCAGTGCTAGTGATGGCGGATACTATGGCTACACCTTC
TRBJ1-2	NA	TRBV10-3	NA	CAISEDTGFYTF	TGTGCCATCAGTGAGGATACAGGATTCTACACCTTC
TRBJ2-5	once	TRBV5-1	NA	CASFPLPSGSPETQYF	TGCGCCAGCTTCCCCCTCCCCAGCGGGTCTCCAGAGACCCAGTACTTC
TRBJ1-4	NA	TRBV27	NA	CASSRTGFDEKLFF	TGTGCCAGCAGCCGAACAGGGTTTGACGAAAAACTGTTTTTT
TRBJ2-7	NA	TRBV9	NA	CASSVLPGLTPHEQYF	TGTGCCAGCAGCGTTCTACCGGGACTTACCCCACACGAGCAGTACTTC
TRBJ1-6	NA	TRBV7-3	NA	CASSLRGGPPGITPLHF	TGTGCCAGCAGCTTAAGGGGGGGGCCGCCCGGAATTACACCCCTCCACTTT
TRBJ2-6	NA	TRBV2	NA	CASNPRGGSGANVLTF	TGTGCCAGCAACCCCAGGGGTGGATCTGGGGCCAACGTCCTGACTTTC
TRBJ2-3	NA	TRBV5-1	TRBD1	CASSQTGQGNTDTQYF	TGCGCCAGCAGCCAGACTGGACAGGGGAACACAGATACGCAGTATTTT
TRBJ1-6	NA	TRBV3-1/TRBV3-2	NA	CASSQEVRSHLHF	TGTGCCAGCAGCCAAGAAGTTCGTTCACACCTCCACTTT
TRBJ1-5	once	TRBV9	TRBD1	CASSVRQGAVYQPQHF	TGTGCCAGCAGCGTACGGCAGGGGGCGGTTTATCAGCCCCAGCATTTT
TRBJ1-1	NA	TRBV27	TRBD1	CASSLSGTGNEAFF	TGTGCCAGCAGTTTATCCGGGACAGGCAATGAAGCTTTCTTT
TRBJ1-2	NA	TRBV19	TRBD1	CASSSWTGETNYGYTF	TGTGCCAGTAGTTCCTGGACAGGGGAAACTAACTATGGCTACACCTTC
TRBJ1-1	NA	TRBV5-6	NA	CASSSGNTEAFF	TGTGCCAGCAGCTCCGGGAACACTGAAGCTTTCTTT
TRBJ2-1	NA	TRBV19	NA	CASSPGIWEQFF	TGTGCCAGTAGTCCCGGGATTTGGGAGCAGTTCTTC
TRBJ1-1	NA	TRBV2	NA	CASSPGSEAFF	TGTGCCAGCAGTCCAGGGTCTGAAGCTTTCTTT
TRBJ2-3	once	TRBV7-3	NA	CASSLSQTEGDTQYF	TGTGCCAGCAGCTTAAGTCAAACGGAGGGAGATACGCAGTATTTT
TRBJ2-2	NA	TRBV6-1	NA	CASSELQSYTGELFF	TGTGCCAGCAGTGAATTGCAGTCCTACACCGGGGAGCTGTTTTTT
TRBJ2-5	NA	TRBV5-4	NA	CASSSNGRGETQYF	TGTGCCAGCAGCTCGAACGGACGGGGAGAGACCCAGTACTTC
TRBJ2-2	NA	TRBV7-8	TRBD1	CASSPQPRQGSPGELFF	TGTGCCAGCAGCCCACAACCCCGACAGGGCTCGCCCGGGGAGCTGTTTTTT
TRBJ1-2	once	TRBV9	NA	CASSGLGRNYGYTF	TGTGCCAGCAGCGGACTCGGCCGTAACTATGGCTACACCTTC
TRBJ1-2	NA	TRBV19	NA	CASSMQVYGYTF	TGTGCCAGTAGTATGCAGGTCTATGGCTACACCTTC
TRBJ2-7	NA	TRBV28	NA	CASLFGEPPYEQYF	TGTGCCAGCCTTTTCGGGGAGCCACCCTACGAGCAGTACTTC
TRBJ1-5	once	TRBV5-1	TRBD1	CASSLGGTEPSNQPQHF	TGCGCCAGCAGCCTAGGGGGGACAGAACCTAGCAATCAGCCCCAGCATTTT
TRBJ2-7	once	TRBV6-2/TRBV6-3	TRBD2	CASSFQAGVAYEQYF	TGTGCCAGCAGTTTCCAAGCGGGAGTTGCCTACGAGCAGTACTTC
TRBJ2-2	NA	TRBV6-7	NA	CASSYIRANTGELFF	TGTGCCAGCAGTTACATCCGGGCGAACACCGGGGAGCTGTTTTTT
TRBJ1-6	few	TRBV5-6	NA	CASSLAEPSPLHF	TGTGCCAGCAGCTTGGCCGAGCCTTCACCCCTCCACTTT
TRBJ2-3	NA	TRBV4-1	TRBD2	CASSHKDRVLAGGPGDTQYF	TGCGCCAGCAGCCATAAGGACAGGGTGCTAGCGGGAGGGCCGGGTGATACGCAGTATTTT